The source of this T cell receptor beta chain is a study of early T cells in non-severe SARS-CoV-2 infection. CDR1 and CDR2 from the germline V gene are MNHNS and SASEGT. The CDR3 totals 15 residues. The junction had 9 bases not matched to a gene; V was cut back by 8 bases and J by 5 bases. One entry per CDR3 protein results from TCRdb running MiXCR on the 5' RACE reads. This table holds about 63,000 distinct CDR3 sequences, over 10% found once. This clonotype was detected many times. The clonotype was recovered from an adult who was a healthcare worker with PCR-confirmed SARS-CoV-2 infection or an uninfected control (not recorded which). The chain recombines TRBV6-1 with TRBJ2-3; 11 bases line up with TRBD2. The sample taken for sequencing was whole blood. The CDR3 DNA is TGTGCCAGCTCCTTAGCGGGGGGGCGGATAGATACGCAGTATTTT. It yields the protein CASSLAGGRIDTQYF.